These T cell receptor beta chains were read from a single sample in a study of shared clonotypes between healthy human individuals. The table came from immunoSEQ multiplex PCR; TCRdb's copy has only in-frame clones and leaves some out. The data show nearly 1 million clones, 76% seen once. The source material was memory CD4+ T cells sorted from blood. The source of these receptors is a man aged 18 to 29 in good health. CDR3s include the opening cysteine and the closing phenylalanine or tryptophan. The D gene is left open where the match is weak. Rows give clone size only sometimes, using once, few, many, or a class for an expanded clone.

D	size	V	J	DNA	CDR3
-	-	TRBV2	TRBJ2-3	TGTGCCAGCACCGCGGACTATTCCAGGGATACGCAGTATTTT	CASTADYSRDTQYF
-	-	TRBV11-2	TRBJ2-5	TGTGCCAGCAGCAGGTCTGGGGTGGAGACCCAGTACTTC	CASSRSGVETQYF
-	-	TRBV21-1	TRBJ2-1	TGTGCCAGCAGCAAAGTACAGACTAGCGGGAGAGACAATGAGCAGTTCTTC	CASSKVQTSGRDNEQFF
-	few	TRBV19	TRBJ1-4	TGTGCCAGTAGTGATGGACAGACCTCTAATGAAAAACTGTTTTTT	CASSDGQTSNEKLFF
TRBD1	-	TRBV5-6	TRBJ1-1	TGTGCCAGCAGCCCAACAGGGGAGAACACTGAAGCTTTCTTT	CASSPTGENTEAFF
TRBD2	once	TRBV28	TRBJ2-4	TGTGCCAGCACAGAGAGCGGGGGGGGAAACATTCAGTACTTC	CASTESGGGNIQYF
TRBD1	-	TRBV2	TRBJ1-1	TGTGCCAGCAGTGAAGCGCCTGGGGGCAGGGGGCGGACTGAAGCTTTCTTT	CASSEAPGGRGRTEAFF
TRBD2	once	TRBV30	TRBJ2-5	TGTGCCTGGGGGGAGGGACCGGTTGAGACCCAGTACTTC	CAWGEGPVETQYF
-	-	TRBV6-5	TRBJ2-1	TGTGCCAGCAGGATGGGGTCATCCTACAATGAGCAGTTCTTC	CASRMGSSYNEQFF
-	few	TRBV2	TRBJ1-2	TGTGCCAGCGGTCGTCAGGGATATGGCTACACCTTC	CASGRQGYGYTF
TRBD1	-	TRBV11-2	TRBJ2-3	TGTGCCAGCAGCGACGATCCGGGACAGGAGCCAGATACGCAGTATTTT	CASSDDPGQEPDTQYF
-	-	TRBV20-1	TRBJ2-7	TGCAGTGTTCCCAGCTCCTACGAGCAGTACTTC	CSVPSSYEQYF
-	few	TRBV6-5	TRBJ2-2	TGTGCCAGCAGTCCGCCAATGAACACCGGGGAGCTGTTTTTT	CASSPPMNTGELFF
-	few	TRBV9	TRBJ2-6	TGTGCCAGCAGCGTGGGTGGTTGGACTGGGGCCAACGTCCTGACTTTC	CASSVGGWTGANVLTF
-	-	TRBV5-6	TRBJ2-1	TGTGCCAGCAGCTTGGAGCAGGGCCTATACAATGAGCAGTTCTTC	CASSLEQGLYNEQFF
TRBD2	-	TRBV9	TRBJ2-7	TGTGCCAGCAGCGTTAGCGGGAGCTTTTCCTACGAGCAGTACTTC	CASSVSGSFSYEQYF
-	-	TRBV6-5	TRBJ1-4	TGTGCCAGCAGCTACGGGACAACCAATGAAAAACTGTTTTTT	CASSYGTTNEKLFF
TRBD1	-	TRBV10-3	TRBJ1-5	TGTGCCATCAGTGACGGGACAGGCTCCCAGCCCCAGCATTTT	CAISDGTGSQPQHF
TRBD2	-	TRBV7-3	TRBJ2-2	TGTGCCAGCAGCTCCCTAGCGGGGGGCTCTGGCGGGGAGCTGTTTTTT	CASSSLAGGSGGELFF
TRBD1	-	TRBV13	TRBJ1-1	TGTGCCAGCAGCTCGACAGGGAGTCCGAACACTGAAGCTTTCTTT	CASSSTGSPNTEAFF
-	few	TRBV6-1	TRBJ1-2	TGTGCCAGCAGGCGGGGGGCGCAGGACTATGGCTACACCTTC	CASRRGAQDYGYTF
-	-	TRBV7-2	TRBJ1-2	TGTGCCAGCAGCTTAAATCCCCAGACAGCTAACTATGGCTACACCTTC	CASSLNPQTANYGYTF
-	-	TRBV19	TRBJ1-2	TGTGCCAGTAGTATCCGGCTAACAGGGTTGGAGGGCTACACCTTC	CASSIRLTGLEGYTF
-	-	TRBV11-2	TRBJ1-3	TGTGCCAGCAGCTTTGAATGGCGCCAGGGATTTGGAAACACCATATATTTT	CASSFEWRQGFGNTIYF
-	-	TRBV5-1	TRBJ2-2	TGCGCCAGCAGCCCCGGGGACACGTCTCCCGGGGAGCTGTTTTTT	CASSPGDTSPGELFF
-	-	TRBV5-1	TRBJ2-5	TGCGCCAGCAGCTTCCAGGGAACCTCACTATATCAAGAGACCCAGTACTTC	CASSFQGTSLYQETQYF
TRBD1	-	TRBV14	TRBJ1-1	TGTGCCAGCAGCCAAGAAACAGGGGCAGCTGAAGCTTTCTTT	CASSQETGAAEAFF
TRBD2	-	TRBV7-2	TRBJ2-3	TGTGCCAGCAGCTTAGCAATAGCGGGAGTTAGAGATACGCAGTATTTT	CASSLAIAGVRDTQYF
-	few	TRBV11-2	TRBJ1-6	TGTGCCAGCAGCTGGTGGGAGAATTCACCCCTCCACTTT	CASSWWENSPLHF
-	-	TRBV6-1	TRBJ2-7	TGTGCCAGCAGTCAATACGAGCAGTACTTC	CASSQYEQYF
TRBD1	-	TRBV6-1	TRBJ1-2	TGTGCCAGCAGTCCTGGGGGAGGGGGCGCCTATGGCTACACCTTC	CASSPGGGGAYGYTF
TRBD1	-	TRBV4-3	TRBJ2-1	TGCGCCAGCAGCCAAAATGGACAGGGTTGGAATGAGCAGTTCTTC	CASSQNGQGWNEQFF
TRBD1	-	TRBV4-3	TRBJ1-4	TGCGCCAGCAGCCAAGAAGGGGACAGGACCCCGAAACTGTTTTTT	CASSQEGDRTPKLFF
-	-	TRBV29-1	TRBJ1-1	TGCAGCGTACGGAGGGGCACTGAAGCTTTCTTT	CSVRRGTEAFF
TRBD1	-	TRBV29-1	TRBJ2-5	TGCAGCGTTCCCTACGATACCGGGACAGGGGCCCAAGAGACCCAGTACTTC	CSVPYDTGTGAQETQYF
TRBD1	once	TRBV9	TRBJ2-2	TGTGCCAGCAGCGGACAGGGGTTAGAAGGGGAGCTGTTTTTT	CASSGQGLEGELFF
-	once	TRBV15	TRBJ2-1	TGTGCCACCAGCAGAGGGCGGGGGCTAAACAATGAGCAGTTCTTC	CATSRGRGLNNEQFF
-	-	TRBV5-6	TRBJ2-2	TGTGCCAGCAGCTTGGGGGGCGGCACCGGGGAGCTGTTTTTT	CASSLGGGTGELFF
TRBD2	-	TRBV5-4	TRBJ2-3	TGTGCCAGCAGCGAAAGCGGGAGGAGCACAGATACGCAGTATTTT	CASSESGRSTDTQYF
-	few	TRBV28	TRBJ2-2	TGTGCCAGCAGTCGCGGAGGTACCGGGGAGCTGTTTTTT	CASSRGGTGELFF
-	many	TRBV7-9	TRBJ2-5	TGTGCCAGCAGCTCCAGACTAGTGTCTAGGGAGACCCAGTACTTC	CASSSRLVSRETQYF
TRBD1	-	TRBV5-1	TRBJ1-5	TGCGCCAGCAGCTTGGACTCGGCAGGGGGAGGGCAGCCCCAGCATTTT	CASSLDSAGGGQPQHF
TRBD1	-	TRBV19	TRBJ2-5	TGTGCCAGTAGTAAAAACAGGGGCGAGACCCAGTACTTC	CASSKNRGETQYF
-	-	TRBV7-9	TRBJ2-2	TGTGCCAGCAGCTTATCGGGCCTCACCGGGGAGCTGTTTTTT	CASSLSGLTGELFF
-	-	TRBV6-6	TRBJ2-5	TGTGCCAGCAGTTACTCGGGGCAGGGAATCGAGACCCAGTACTTC	CASSYSGQGIETQYF
-	few	TRBV5-4	TRBJ2-5	TGTGCCAGCAGCTTGTCCCCGGGGGACGAAGAGACCCAGTACTTC	CASSLSPGDEETQYF
-	-	TRBV6-1	TRBJ1-3	TGTGCCAGCAGTCTAGCACGGGACGCGGGAAACACCATATATTTT	CASSLARDAGNTIYF
-	-	TRBV10-3	TRBJ2-1	TGTGCCATCAGTGAGGGGACTTCCAATGAGCAGTTCTTC	CAISEGTSNEQFF
TRBD2	-	TRBV5-1	TRBJ2-2	TGCGCCAGCAGCCCGACTAGCGGGAGTACCGGGGAGCTGTTTTTT	CASSPTSGSTGELFF
TRBD1	-	TRBV19	TRBJ2-7	TGTGCCAGTAGTATAGATCTGGACAGGGGCGAGCAGTACTTC	CASSIDLDRGEQYF
-	-	TRBV30	TRBJ2-7	TGTGCCTGGAGGGGTCTAGGCCACGAGCAGTACTTC	CAWRGLGHEQYF